The TCR beta chain under discussion was sequenced for a study of OX40 agonist ivuxolimab in advanced cancers. Overall study findings and caveats: At 0.1 to 3.0 mg/kg and by week 6, clonal expansion occurred in CD4+ and CD8+ blood T cells.

Assay: immunoSEQ multiplex PCR; the TCRdb copy retains only in-frame clones and omits some. The data hold around 31,000 clones, with approximately 86% observed a single time. This clone was seen just once. Antigen specificity is unknown. Germline V gene data show CDR1 as SGHRS and CDR2 as YFSETQ. CDR3 length: 14 residues. V lost 0 bases and J lost 3, with 9 bases in between. The sequences come from CD4+ or CD8+ T cells sorted from blood, collected in a trial of the OX40 agonist ivuxolimab. The J gene is TRBJ1-1, the V gene TRBV5-1; D is unclear. This TCR came from an adult with an advanced solid tumor such as melanoma, head and neck, liver or kidney cancer. The CDR3 nucleotides read TGCGCCAGCAGCTTGGAAGTAAGCGACACTGAAGCTTTCTTT. This codes for CASSLEVSDTEAFF.